This TCR beta chain was recorded in a study of T cell changes during pregnancy in multiple sclerosis. TCRdb's copy holds only in-frame clones and misses some; the assay was immunoSEQ multiplex PCR. The sample lists 60,000 or so clones, about 90% occurring once. The receptor was isolated from a female donor in good health, enrolled as a control in a pregnancy study. Sequenced material: CD4+ T cells from peripheral blood mononuclear cells, taken after pregnancy.

CDR3 DNA: TGTGCCAGTAGTCTTCAGCGTCAGGGGAATGAGCAGTTCTTC. Translating gives CASSLQRQGNEQFF. This chain connects TRBV19 to TRBJ2-1, with D perhaps matching TRBD1 (6 bases). CDR3 length equals 14 residues. V shed 5 bases and J shed 7 bases, with 15 bases lying between them. Germline-derived CDR1 and CDR2 are LNHDA and SQIVND (reference sequence).